The clone carrying this T cell receptor beta chain was seen at least ten times. Its antigen is as yet unknown. Amplified TCR beta CDR3 regions derived from RNA transcripts. With the HTBI primer set, the TCR CDR3 went through a first round of RT-PCR. One entry per CDR3 protein, called by TCRdb with MiXCR from the multiplex PCR reads. This table holds fewer than 650,000 distinct CDR3 sequences, under 15% found once. The data were taken from a study of T cells in Graves' hyperthyroidism and ophthalmopathy. Study results and caveats: A model using 13 V-J features told ophthalmopathy apart from stable hyperthyroidism. The blood repertoire included most of the expanded thyroid clonotypes above 0.001.

Clinical Activity Scores of at least 3, NOSPECS grades of at least 4 and durations under 3 months characterized ophthalmopathy patients. Cells are PBMCs isolated from roughly 10 ml of fresh blood. Germline CDR1 DFQATT, CDR2 SNEGSKA (reference sequence). The CDR3 totals 16 residues. The junction had 2 bases not matched to a gene; V was cut back by 0 bases and J by 2 bases. The rearrangement links TRBV20-1 to TRBJ2-5; 14 bases match TRBD2. Sequencing was carried out using blood. The receptor comes from a woman aged 40 to 49 with Graves' ophthalmopathy. The CDR3 nucleotides are TGCAGTGCTAGAGATGGGACTAGCGGGAGACAAGAGACCCAGTACTTC. Protein sequence: CSARDGTSGRQETQYF.